The clone carrying this T cell receptor (beta chain) was observed many times. V lost 3 bases and J lost 1, with 13 bases in between. There are 14 residues in the CDR3. Looked up from germline, CDR1 is DFQATT and CDR2 is SNEGSKA (reference sequence). The entry originates in a study of response to subunit inactivated influenza vaccine. One entry per CDR3 protein results from TCRdb running MiXCR on the RT-PCR reads. This table has a few hundred thousand distinct CDR3 sequences, 7.2% appearing once. V usage is TRBV20-1 and J usage is TRBJ2-7; D is tentatively TRBD1 or TRBD2 (5 bases each). The sample consisted of PBMCs from blood, taken less than 30 months after vaccination. The TCR comes from a man aged 45 to 70 who received an inactivated influenza vaccine. The CDR3 region has the DNA TGCAGTGCTAGTACCGGGACGCCTTCCTACGAGCAGTACTTC. Its protein is CSASTGTPSYEQYF.